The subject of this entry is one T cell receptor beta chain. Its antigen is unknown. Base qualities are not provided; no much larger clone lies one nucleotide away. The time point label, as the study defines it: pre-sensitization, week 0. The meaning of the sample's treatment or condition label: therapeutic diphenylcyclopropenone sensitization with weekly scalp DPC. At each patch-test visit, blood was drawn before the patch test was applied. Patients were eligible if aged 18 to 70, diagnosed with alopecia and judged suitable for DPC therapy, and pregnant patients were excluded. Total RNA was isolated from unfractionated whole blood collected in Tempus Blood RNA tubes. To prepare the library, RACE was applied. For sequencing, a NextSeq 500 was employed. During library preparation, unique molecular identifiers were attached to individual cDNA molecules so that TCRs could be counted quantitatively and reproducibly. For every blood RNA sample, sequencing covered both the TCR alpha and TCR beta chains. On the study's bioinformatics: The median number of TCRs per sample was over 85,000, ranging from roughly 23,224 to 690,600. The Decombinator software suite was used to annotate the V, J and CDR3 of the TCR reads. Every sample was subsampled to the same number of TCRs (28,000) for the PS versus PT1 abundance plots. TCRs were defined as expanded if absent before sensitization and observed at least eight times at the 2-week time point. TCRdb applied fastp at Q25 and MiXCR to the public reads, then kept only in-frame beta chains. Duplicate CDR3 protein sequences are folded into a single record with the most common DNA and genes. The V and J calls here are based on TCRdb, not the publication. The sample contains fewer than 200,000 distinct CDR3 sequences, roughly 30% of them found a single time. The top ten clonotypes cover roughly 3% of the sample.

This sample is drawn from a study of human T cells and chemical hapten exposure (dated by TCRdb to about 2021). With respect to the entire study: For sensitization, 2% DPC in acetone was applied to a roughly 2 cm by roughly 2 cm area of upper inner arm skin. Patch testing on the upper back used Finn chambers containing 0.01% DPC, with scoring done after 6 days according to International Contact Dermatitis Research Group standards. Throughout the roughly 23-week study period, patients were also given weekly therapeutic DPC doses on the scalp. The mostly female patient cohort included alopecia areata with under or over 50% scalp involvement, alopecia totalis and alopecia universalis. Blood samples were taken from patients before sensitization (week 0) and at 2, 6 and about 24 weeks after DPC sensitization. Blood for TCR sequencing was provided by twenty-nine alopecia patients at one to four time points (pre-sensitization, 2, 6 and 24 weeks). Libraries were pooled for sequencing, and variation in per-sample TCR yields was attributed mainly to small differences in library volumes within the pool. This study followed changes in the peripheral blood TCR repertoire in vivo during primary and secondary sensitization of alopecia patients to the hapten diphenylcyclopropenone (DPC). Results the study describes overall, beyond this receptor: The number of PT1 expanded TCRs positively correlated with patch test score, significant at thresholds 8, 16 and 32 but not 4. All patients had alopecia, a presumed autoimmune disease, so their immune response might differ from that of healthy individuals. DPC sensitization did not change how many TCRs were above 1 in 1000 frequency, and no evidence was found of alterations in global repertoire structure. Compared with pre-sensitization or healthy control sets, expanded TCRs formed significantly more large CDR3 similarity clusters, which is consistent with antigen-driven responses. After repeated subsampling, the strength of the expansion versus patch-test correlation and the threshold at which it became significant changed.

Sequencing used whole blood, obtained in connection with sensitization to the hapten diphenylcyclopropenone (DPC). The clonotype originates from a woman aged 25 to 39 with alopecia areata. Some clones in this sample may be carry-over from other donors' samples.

The DNA sequence follows: TGCAGTGCCAACAGGAATGGCGTAGGCAATCAGCCCCAGCATTTT. Translation gives CSANRNGVGNQPQHF. The V gene is TRBV20-1 and the J gene is TRBJ1-5; TRBD1 is a weak D gene call, 5 bases matching. Based on the germline V gene (reference sequence), the CDR1 and CDR2 sequences are DFQATT and SNEGSKA. The CDR3, cysteine through phenylalanine, is 15 amino acids long. Just CDR3 DNA is preserved here, 45 bases in frame from base 1. The V end loses 6 bases and the J end loses 2 bases, and a stretch of 17 bases separates them.